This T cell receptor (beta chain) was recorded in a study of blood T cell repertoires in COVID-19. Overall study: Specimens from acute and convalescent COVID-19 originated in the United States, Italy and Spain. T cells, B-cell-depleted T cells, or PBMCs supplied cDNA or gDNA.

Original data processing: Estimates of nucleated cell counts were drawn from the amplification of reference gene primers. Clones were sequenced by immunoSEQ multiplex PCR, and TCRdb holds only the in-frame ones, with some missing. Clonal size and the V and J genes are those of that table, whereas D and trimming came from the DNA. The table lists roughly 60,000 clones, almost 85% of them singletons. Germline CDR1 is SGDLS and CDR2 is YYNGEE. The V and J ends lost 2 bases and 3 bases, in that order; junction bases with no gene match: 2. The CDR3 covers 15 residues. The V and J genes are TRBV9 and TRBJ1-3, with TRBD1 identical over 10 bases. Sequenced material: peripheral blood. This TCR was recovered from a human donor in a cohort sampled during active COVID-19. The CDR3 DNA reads TGTGCCAGCAGCGTGGGACAGGGGCATGGAAACACCATATATTTT. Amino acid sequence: CASSVGQGHGNTIYF.